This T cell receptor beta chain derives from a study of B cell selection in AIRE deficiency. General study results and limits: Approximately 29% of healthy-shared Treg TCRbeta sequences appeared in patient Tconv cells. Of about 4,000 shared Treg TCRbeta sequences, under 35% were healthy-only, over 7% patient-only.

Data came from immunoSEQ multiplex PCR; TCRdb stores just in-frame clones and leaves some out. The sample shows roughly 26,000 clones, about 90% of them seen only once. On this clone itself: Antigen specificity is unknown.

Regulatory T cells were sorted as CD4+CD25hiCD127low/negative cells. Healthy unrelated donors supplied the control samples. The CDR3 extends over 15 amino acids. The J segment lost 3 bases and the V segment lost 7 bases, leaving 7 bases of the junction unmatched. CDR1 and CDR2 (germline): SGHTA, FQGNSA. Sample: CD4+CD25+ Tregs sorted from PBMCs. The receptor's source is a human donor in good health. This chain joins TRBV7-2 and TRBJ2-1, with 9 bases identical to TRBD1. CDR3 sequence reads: CASTSGTGFYNEQFF. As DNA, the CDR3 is TGTGCCAGCACCTCCGGGACAGGGTTCTACAATGAGCAGTTCTTC.